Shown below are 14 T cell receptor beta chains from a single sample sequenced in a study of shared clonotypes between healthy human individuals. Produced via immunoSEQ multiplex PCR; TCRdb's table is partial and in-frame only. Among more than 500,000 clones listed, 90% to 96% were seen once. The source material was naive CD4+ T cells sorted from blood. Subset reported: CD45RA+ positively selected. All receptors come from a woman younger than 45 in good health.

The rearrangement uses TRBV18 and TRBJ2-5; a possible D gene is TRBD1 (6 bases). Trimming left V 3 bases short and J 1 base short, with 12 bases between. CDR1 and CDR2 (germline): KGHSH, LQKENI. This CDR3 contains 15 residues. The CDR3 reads CASSPRGGSQETQYF. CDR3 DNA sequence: TGTGCCAGCTCACCTCGAGGGGGAAGCCAAGAGACCCAGTACTTC.

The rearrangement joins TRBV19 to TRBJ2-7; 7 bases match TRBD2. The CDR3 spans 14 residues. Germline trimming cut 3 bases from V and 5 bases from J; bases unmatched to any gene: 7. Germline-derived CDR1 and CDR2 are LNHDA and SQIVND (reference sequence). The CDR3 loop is CASSMTGEGNEQYF. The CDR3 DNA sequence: TGTGCCAGTAGTATGACCGGGGAGGGGAACGAGCAGTACTTC.

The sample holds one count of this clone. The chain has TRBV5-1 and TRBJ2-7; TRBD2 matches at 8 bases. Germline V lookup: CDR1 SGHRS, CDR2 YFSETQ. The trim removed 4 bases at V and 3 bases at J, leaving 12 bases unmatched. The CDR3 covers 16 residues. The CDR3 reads CASSTIVAGGGYEQYF. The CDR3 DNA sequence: TGCGCCAGCAGCACCATAGTGGCGGGGGGCGGCTACGAGCAGTACTTC.

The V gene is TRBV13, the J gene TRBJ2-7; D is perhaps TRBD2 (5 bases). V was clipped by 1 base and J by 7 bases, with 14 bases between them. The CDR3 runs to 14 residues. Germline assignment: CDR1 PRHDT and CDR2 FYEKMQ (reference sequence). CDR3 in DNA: TGTGCCAGCAGCTTAGTGGGAGTGTCGGGTGAGCAGTACTTC. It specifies CASSLVGVSGEQYF. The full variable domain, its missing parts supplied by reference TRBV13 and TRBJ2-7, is AAGVIQSPRHLIKEKRETATLKCYPIPRHDTVYWYQQGPGQDPQFLISFYEKMQSDKGSIPDRFSAQQFSDYHSELNMSSLELGDSALYFCASSLVGVSGEQYFGPGTRLTVT.

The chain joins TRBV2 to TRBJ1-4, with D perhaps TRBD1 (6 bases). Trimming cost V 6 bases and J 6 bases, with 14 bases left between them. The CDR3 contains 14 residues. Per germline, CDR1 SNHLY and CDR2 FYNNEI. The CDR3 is CASRGRKGDEKLFF. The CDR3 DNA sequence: TGTGCCAGCAGGGGGAGAAAGGGGGATGAAAAACTGTTTTTT.

The CDR3 region is CASSPPGQGQHTF. The DNA of the CDR3 is TGTGCCAGCTCACCCCCGGGACAAGGGCAGCACACCTTC. This chain links TRBV18 with TRBJ1-2, with D perhaps TRBD1 (6 bases). The germline gives CDR1 KGHSH, CDR2 LQKENI. The CDR3 sequence is 13 residues long. Between the trimmed V and J ends, which lost 3 bases and 12 bases, there was a span of 17 bases.

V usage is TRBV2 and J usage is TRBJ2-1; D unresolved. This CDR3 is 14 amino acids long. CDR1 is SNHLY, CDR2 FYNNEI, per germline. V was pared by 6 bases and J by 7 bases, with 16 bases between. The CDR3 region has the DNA TGTGCCAGCAGGAAAAGCCCCCCTGGAAATGAGCAGTTCTTC. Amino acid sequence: CASRKSPPGNEQFF. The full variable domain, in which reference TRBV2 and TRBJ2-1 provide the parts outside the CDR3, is EPEVTQTPSHQVTQMGQEVILRCVPISNHLYFYWYRQILGQKVEFLVSFYNNEISEKSEIFDDQFSVERPDGSNFTLKIRSTKLEDSAMYFCASRKSPPGNEQFFGPGTRLTVL.

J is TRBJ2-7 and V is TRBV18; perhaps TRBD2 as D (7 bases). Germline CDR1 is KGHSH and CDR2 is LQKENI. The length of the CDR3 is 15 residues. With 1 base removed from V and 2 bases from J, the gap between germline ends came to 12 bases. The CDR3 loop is CASSPRGGGPYEQYF. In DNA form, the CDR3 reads TGTGCCAGCTCACCACGAGGGGGGGGCCCCTACGAGCAGTACTTC.

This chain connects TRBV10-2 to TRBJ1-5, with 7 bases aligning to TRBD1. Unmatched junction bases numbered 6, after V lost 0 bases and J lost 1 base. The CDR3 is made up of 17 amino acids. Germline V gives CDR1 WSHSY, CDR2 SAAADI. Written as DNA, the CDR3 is TGCGCCAGCAGTGAGTCAGGGGGCCTAGCCAGCAATCAGCCCCAGCATTTT. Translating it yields CASSESGGLASNQPQHF.

The CDR3: CASRETENTEAFF. The CDR3 DNA is TGCGCCAGCAGGGAGACAGAGAACACTGAAGCTTTCTTT. The rearrangement links TRBV5-1 to TRBJ1-1; weak D call: TRBD1 (5 bases). Per germline, CDR1 SGHRS and CDR2 YFSETQ. The V end lost 5 bases, the J end lost 1 base, and 9 bases lay between the germline ends. This CDR3 contains 13 residues.

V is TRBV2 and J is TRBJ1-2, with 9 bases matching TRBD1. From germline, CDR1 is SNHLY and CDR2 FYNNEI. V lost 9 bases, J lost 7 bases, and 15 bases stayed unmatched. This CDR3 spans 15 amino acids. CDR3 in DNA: TGTGCCAGTCAGCAGAAGACAGGGGGAAATCGTGGCTACACCTTC. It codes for CASQQKTGGNRGYTF.

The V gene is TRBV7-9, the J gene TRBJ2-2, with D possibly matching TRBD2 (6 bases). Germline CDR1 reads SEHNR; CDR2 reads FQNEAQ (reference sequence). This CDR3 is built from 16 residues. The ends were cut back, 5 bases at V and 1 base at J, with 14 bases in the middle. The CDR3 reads CASSQGAGRNTGELFF. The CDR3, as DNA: TGTGCCAGCAGCCAAGGTGCGGGGAGGAACACCGGGGAGCTGTTTTTT.

The CDR3 reads CASRPVGGPYEQYF. DNA of the CDR3: TGCGCCAGCAGGCCGGTCGGAGGGCCCTACGAGCAGTACTTC. The chain is built from TRBV5-1 and TRBJ2-7; the D gene is possibly TRBD2 (6 bases). Germline lookup yields CDR1 SGHRS and CDR2 YFSETQ. Trimming cost V 5 bases and J 2 bases, with 14 bases left between them. The CDR3 runs 14 residues.

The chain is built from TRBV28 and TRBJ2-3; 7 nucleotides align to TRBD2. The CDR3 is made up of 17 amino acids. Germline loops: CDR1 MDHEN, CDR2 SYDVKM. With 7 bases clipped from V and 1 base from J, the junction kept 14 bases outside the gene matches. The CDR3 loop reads CASIFWEGLECTDTQYF. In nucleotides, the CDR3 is TGTGCCAGCATTTTCTGGGAGGGCCTTGAGTGCACAGATACGCAGTATTTT.